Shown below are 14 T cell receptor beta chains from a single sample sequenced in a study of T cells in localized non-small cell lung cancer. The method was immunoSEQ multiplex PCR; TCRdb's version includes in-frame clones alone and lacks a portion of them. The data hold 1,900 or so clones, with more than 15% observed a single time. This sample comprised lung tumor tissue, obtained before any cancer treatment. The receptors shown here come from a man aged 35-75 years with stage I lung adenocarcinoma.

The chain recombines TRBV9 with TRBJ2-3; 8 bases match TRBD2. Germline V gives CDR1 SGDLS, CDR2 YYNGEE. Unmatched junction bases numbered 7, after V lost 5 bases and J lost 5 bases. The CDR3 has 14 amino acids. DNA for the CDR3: TGTGCCAGCAGTCTTAGCGGGAAGTTAGATACGCAGTATTTT. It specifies CASSLSGKLDTQYF.

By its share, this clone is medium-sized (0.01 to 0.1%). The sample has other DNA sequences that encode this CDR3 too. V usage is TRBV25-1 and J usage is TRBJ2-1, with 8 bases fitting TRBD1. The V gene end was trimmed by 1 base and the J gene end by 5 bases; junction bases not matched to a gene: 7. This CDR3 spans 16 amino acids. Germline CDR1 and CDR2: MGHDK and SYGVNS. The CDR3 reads CASSEFSGGADNEQFF. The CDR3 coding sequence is TGTGCCAGCAGTGAATTCTCAGGGGGCGCGGACAATGAGCAGTTCTTC.

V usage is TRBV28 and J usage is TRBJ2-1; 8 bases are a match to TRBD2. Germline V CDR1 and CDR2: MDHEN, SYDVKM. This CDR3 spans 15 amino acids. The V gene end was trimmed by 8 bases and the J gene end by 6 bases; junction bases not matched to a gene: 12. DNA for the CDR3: TGTGCCAGCTTTCCCCAGCGGGGGCGAATCAATGAGCAGTTCTTC. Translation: CASFPQRGRINEQFF.

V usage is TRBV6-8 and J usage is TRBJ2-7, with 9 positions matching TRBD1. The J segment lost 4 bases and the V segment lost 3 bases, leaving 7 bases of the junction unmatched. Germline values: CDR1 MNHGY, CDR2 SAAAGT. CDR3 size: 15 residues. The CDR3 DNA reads TGTGCCAGCAGTTATAGGGGACAGGGTTGTTACGAGCAGTACTTC. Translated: CASSYRGQGCYEQYF.

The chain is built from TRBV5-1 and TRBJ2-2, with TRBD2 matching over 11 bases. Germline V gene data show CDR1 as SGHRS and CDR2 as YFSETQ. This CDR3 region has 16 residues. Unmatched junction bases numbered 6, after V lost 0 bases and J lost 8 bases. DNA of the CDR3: TGCGCCAGCAGCTTGGATACTAGCGGGGGCGCTGGGGAGCTGTTTTTT. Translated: CASSLDTSGGAGELFF.

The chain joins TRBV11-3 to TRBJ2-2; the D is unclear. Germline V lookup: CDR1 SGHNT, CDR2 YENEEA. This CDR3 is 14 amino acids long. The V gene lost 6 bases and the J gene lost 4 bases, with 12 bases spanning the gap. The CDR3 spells CASSSLESTGELFF. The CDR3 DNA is TGTGCCAGCAGTTCGCTGGAGTCCACCGGGGAGCTGTTTTTT.

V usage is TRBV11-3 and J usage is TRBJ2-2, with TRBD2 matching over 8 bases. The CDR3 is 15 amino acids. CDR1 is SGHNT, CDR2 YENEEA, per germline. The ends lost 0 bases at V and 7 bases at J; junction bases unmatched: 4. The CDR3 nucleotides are TGTGCCAGCAGCTTAGACGGGGGGGCCGGCGGGGAGCTGTTTTTT. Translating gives CASSLDGGAGGELFF.

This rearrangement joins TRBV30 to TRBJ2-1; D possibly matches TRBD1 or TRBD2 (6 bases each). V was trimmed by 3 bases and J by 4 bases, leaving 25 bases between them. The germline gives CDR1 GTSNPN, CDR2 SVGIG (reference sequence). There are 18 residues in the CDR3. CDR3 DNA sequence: TGTGCCTGGAGGGAAATACCTCAGGGGAGGTTCGGATACAATGAGCAGTTCTTC. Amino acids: CAWREIPQGRFGYNEQFF.

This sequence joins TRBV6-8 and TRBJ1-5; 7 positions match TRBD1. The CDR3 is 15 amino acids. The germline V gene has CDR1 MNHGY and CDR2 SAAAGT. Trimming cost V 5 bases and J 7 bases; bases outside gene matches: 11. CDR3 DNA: TGTGCCAGCAGTACCCACAGACAGGGATGGCAGCCCCAGCATTTT. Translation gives CASSTHRQGWQPQHF.

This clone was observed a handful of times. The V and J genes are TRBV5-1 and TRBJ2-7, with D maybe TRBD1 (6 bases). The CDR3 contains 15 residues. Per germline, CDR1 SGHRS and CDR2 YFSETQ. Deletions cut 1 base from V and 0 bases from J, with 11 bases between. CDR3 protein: CASSLTTGYSYEQYF. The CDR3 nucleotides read TGCGCCAGCAGCTTGACTACAGGGTACTCCTACGAGCAGTACTTC.

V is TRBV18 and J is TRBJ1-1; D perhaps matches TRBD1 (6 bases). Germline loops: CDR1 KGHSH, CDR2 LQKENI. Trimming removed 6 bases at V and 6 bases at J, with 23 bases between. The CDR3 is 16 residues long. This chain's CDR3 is CASSRTQGHERAEAFF. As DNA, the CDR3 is TGTGCCAGCTCCCGGACCCAGGGGCACGAGAGGGCTGAAGCTTTCTTT.

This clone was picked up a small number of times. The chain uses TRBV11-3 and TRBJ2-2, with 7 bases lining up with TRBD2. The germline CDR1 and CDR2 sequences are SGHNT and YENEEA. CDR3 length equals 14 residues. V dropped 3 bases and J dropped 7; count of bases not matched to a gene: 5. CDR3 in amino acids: CASSFEGGIGELFF. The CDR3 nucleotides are TGTGCCAGCAGCTTCGAGGGAGGGATCGGGGAGCTGTTTTTT.

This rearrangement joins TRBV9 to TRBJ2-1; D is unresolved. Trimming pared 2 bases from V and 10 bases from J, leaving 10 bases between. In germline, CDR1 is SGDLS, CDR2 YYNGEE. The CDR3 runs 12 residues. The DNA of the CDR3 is TGTGCCAGCAGCGTTTCCTCGGGCGAGCAGTTCTTC. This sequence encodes CASSVSSGEQFF.

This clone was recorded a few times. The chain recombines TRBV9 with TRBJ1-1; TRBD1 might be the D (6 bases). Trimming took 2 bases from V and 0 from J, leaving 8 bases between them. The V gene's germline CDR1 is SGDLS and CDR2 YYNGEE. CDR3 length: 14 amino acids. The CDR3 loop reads CASSVDSMNTEAFF. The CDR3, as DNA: TGTGCCAGCAGCGTGGACAGCATGAACACTGAAGCTTTCTTT.